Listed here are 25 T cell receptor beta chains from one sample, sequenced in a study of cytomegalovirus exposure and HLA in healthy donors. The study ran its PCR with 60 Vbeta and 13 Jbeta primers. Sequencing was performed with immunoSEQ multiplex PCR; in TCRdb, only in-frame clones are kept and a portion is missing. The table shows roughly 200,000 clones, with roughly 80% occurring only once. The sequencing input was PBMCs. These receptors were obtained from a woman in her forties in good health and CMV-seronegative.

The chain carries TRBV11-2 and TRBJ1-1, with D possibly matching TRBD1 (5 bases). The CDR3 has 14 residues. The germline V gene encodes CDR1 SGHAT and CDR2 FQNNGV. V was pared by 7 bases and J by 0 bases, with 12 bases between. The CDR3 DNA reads TGTGCCAGCACCCCACGGGGGTTGAACACTGAAGCTTTCTTT. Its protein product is CASTPRGLNTEAFF.

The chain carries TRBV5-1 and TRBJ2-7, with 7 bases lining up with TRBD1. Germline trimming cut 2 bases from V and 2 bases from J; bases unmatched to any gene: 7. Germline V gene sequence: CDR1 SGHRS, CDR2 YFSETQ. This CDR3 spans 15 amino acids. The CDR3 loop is CASSLTTGLPYEQYF. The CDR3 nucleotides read TGCGCCAGCAGCTTAACGACAGGGCTCCCCTACGAGCAGTACTTC.

CDR3 bases: TGTGCCAGCAGCTTGTTAGCTGGTGTAAACACTGAAGCTTTCTTT. Translation gives CASSLLAGVNTEAFF. This chain uses TRBV7-9 with TRBJ1-1; D unclear. The V and J ends lost 3 bases and 2 bases respectively, with 13 bases between them. CDR1 and CDR2 (germline): SEHNR, FQNEAQ (reference sequence). This CDR3 contains 15 residues.

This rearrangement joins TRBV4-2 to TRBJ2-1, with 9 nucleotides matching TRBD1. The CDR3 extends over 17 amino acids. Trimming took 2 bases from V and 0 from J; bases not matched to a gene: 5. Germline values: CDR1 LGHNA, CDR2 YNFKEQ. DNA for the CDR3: TGTGCCAGCAGCCAAATTTACAGGGGGCTCTCCTACAATGAGCAGTTCTTC. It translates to CASSQIYRGLSYNEQFF.

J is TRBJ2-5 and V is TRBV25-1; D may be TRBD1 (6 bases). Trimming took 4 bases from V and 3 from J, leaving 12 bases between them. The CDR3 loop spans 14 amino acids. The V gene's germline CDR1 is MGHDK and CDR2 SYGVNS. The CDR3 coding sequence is TGTGCCAGCAGTGTCCCCAACAGGGAAGAGACCCAGTACTTC. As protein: CASSVPNREETQYF.

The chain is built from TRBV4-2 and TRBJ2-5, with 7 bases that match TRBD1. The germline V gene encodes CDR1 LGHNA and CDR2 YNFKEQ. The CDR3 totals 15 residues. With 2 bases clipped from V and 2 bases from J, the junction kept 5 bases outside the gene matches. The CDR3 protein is CASSQSGQQQETQYF. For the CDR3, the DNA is TGTGCCAGCAGCCAATCGGGACAGCAACAAGAGACCCAGTACTTC.

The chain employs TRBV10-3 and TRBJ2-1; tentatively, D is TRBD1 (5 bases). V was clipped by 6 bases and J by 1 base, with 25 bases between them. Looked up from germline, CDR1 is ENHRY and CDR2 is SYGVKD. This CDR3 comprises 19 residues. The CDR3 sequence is CAIRKTAQGAELSYNEQFF. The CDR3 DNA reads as TGTGCCATCAGAAAGACCGCTCAGGGCGCCGAACTATCCTACAATGAGCAGTTCTTC.

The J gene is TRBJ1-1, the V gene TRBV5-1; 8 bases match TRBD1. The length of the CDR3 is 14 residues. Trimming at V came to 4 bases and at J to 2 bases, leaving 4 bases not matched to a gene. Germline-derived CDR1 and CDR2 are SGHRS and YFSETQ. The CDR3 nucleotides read TGCGCCAGCAGCCCAGGACAGGGAAACACTGAAGCTTTCTTT. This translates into CASSPGQGNTEAFF.

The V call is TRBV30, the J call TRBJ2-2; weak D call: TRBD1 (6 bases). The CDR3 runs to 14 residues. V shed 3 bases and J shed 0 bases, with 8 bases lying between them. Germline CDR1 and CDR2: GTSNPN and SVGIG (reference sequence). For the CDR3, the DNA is TGTGCCTGGAGAAGGGACACGAACACCGGGGAGCTGTTTTTT. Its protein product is CAWRRDTNTGELFF.

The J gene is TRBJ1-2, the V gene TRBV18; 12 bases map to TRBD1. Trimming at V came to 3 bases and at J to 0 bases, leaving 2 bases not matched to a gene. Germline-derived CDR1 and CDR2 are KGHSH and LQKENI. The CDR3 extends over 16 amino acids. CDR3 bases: TGTGCCAGCTCACCGGGGACAGGGGGCGCTAACTATGGCTACACCTTC. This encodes CASSPGTGGANYGYTF.

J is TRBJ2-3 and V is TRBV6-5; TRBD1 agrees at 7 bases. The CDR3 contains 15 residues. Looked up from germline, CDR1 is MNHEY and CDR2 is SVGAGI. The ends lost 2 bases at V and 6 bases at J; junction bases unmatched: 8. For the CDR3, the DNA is TGTGCCAGCAGTTACAATGCAGGGGGAGCGGATACGCAGTATTTT. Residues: CASSYNAGGADTQYF.

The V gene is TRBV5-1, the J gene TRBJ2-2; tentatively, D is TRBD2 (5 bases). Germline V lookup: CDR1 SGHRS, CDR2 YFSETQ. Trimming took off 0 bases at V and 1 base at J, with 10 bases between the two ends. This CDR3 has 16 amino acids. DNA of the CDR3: TGCGCCAGCAGCTTGGAGGTGGCGGGGAACACCGGGGAGCTGTTTTTT. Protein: CASSLEVAGNTGELFF.

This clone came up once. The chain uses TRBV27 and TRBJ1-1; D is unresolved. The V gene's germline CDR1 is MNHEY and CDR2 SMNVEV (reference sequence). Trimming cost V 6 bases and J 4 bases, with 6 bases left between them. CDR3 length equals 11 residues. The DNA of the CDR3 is TGTGCCAGCAGATCCGGCACTGAAGCTTTCTTT. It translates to CASRSGTEAFF.

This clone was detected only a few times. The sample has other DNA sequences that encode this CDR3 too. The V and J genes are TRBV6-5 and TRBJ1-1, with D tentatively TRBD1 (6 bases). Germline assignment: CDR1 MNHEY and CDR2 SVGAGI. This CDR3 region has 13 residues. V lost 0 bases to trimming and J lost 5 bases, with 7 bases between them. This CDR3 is CASSYSRGTEAFF. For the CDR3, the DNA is TGTGCCAGCAGTTACTCGAGGGGGACTGAAGCTTTCTTT.

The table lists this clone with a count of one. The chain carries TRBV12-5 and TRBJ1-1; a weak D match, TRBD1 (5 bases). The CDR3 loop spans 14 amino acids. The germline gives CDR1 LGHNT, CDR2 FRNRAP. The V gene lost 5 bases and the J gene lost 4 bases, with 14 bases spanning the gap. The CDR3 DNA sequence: TGTGCTAGTGGTGGGACCGCGGGGGGCACTGAAGCTTTCTTT. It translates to CASGGTAGGTEAFF. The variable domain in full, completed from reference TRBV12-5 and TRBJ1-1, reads DARVTQTPRHKVTEMGQEVTMRCQPILGHNTVFWYRQTMMQGLELLAYFRNRAPLDDSGMPKDRFSAEMPDATLATLKIQPSEPRDSAVYFCASGGTAGGTEAFFGQGTRLTVV.

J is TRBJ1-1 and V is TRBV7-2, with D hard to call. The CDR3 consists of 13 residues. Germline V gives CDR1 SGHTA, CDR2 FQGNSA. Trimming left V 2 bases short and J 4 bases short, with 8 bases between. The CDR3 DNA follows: TGTGCCAGCAGCTTACAGAGGAGCACTGAAGCTTTCTTT. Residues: CASSLQRSTEAFF.

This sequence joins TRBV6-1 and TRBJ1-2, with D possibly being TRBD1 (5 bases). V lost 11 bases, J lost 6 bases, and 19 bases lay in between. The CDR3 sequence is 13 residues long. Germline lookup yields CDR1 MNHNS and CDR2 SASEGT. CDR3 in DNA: TGTGCCGTAACGCGCCAGGGATCAAATGGCTACACCTTC. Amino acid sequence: CAVTRQGSNGYTF.

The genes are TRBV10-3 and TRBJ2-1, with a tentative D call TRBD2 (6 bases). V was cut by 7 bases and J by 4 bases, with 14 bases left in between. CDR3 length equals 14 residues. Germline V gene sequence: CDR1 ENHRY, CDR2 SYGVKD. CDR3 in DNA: TGTGCCATCAAACGGACTACGAATTACAATGAGCAGTTCTTC. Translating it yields CAIKRTTNYNEQFF.

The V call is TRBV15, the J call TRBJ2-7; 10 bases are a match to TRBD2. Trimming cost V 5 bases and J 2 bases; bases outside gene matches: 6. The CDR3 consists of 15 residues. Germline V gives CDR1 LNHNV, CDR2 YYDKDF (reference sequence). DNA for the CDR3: TGTGCCACCAGCCTTTGGACTAGCGGAACCTACGAGCAGTACTTC. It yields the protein CATSLWTSGTYEQYF.

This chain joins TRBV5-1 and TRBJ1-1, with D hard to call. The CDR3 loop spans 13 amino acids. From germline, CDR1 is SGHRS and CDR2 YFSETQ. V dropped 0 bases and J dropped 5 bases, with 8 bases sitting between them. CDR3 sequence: CASSLAGWTEAFF. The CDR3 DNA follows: TGCGCCAGCAGCTTGGCAGGATGGACTGAAGCTTTCTTT.

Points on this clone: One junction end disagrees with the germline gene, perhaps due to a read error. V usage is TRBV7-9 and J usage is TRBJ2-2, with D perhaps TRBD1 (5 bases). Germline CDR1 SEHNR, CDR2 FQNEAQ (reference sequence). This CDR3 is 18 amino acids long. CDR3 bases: TGTTCCAGCAGCTTAAGGTTTAAGGGGTTGGAGAACACCGGGGAGCTGTTTTTT. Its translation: CSSSLRFKGLENTGELFF. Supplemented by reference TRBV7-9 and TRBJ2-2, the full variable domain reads DTGVSQNPRHKITKRGQNVTFRCDPISEHNRLYWYRQTLGQGPEFLTYFQNEAQLEKSRLLSDRFSAERPKGSFSTLEIQRTEQGDSAMYLCSSSLRFKGLENTGELFFGEGSRLTVL.

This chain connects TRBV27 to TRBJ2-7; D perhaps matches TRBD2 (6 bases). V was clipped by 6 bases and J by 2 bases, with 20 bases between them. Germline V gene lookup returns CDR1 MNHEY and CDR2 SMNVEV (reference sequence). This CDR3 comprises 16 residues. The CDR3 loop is CASSPSEGYTTYEQYF. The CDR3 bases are TGTGCCAGCAGCCCGTCGGAGGGCTACACTACCTACGAGCAGTACTTC.

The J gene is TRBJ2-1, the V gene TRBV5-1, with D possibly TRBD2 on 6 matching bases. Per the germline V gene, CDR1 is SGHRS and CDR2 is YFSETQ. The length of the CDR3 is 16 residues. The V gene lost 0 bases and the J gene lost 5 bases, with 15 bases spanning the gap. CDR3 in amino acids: CASSLVSGAGNNEQFF. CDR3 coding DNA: TGCGCCAGCAGCTTGGTTTCGGGAGCAGGAAACAATGAGCAGTTCTTC.

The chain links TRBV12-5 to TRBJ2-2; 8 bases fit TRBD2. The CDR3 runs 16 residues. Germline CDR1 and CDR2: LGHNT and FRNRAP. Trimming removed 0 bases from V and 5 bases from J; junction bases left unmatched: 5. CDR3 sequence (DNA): TGTGCTAGTGGTTTGGTGGGACTAGGCGAAACCGGGGAGCTGTTTTTT. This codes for CASGLVGLGETGELFF. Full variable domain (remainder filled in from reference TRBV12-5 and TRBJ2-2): DARVTQTPRHKVTEMGQEVTMRCQPILGHNTVFWYRQTMMQGLELLAYFRNRAPLDDSGMPKDRFSAEMPDATLATLKIQPSEPRDSAVYFCASGLVGLGETGELFFGEGSRLTVL.

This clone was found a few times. CDR3 nucleotide sequence: TGTGCCAGCAGTCCGACAGGGACGGTAAAACTGTTTTTT. The encoded protein is CASSPTGTVKLFF. The rearrangement joins TRBV2 to TRBJ1-4, with TRBD1 matching over 7 bases. In germline, CDR1 is SNHLY, CDR2 FYNNEI. The CDR3 is made up of 13 amino acids. Trimming took 5 bases from V and 10 from J; bases not matched to a gene: 7.